This T cell receptor (beta chain) was sequenced for a study of CD4+ T cells in melanoma. Regarding the study as a whole: Diverse differentiation states were reported for melanoma neoantigen-specific CD4+ T cells. CD8+ T cell, macrophage and B cell function reportedly correlated with neoantigen-specific CD4+ T cells.

Trimming removed 9 bases at V and 6 bases at J, with 22 bases between. This CDR3 is built from 15 residues. From germline, CDR1 is SGHNT and CDR2 YYREEE (reference sequence). About this clone itself: Its target is unknown.

Only in-frame clones appear in the TCRdb table, and some are missing; sequencing was by immunoSEQ multiplex PCR. Among more than 90,000 clones listed, 92% were seen once. The chain carries TRBV5-4 and TRBJ2-1; TRBD2 might be the D (6 bases). This TCR came from a human donor with melanoma. The sample taken for sequencing was peripheral blood. CDR3 sequence: CAIQAGGPGGNEQFF. The DNA of the CDR3 is TGTGCCATACAAGCCGGGGGACCGGGTGGCAATGAGCAGTTCTTC.